This T cell receptor (beta chain) derives from a study of cytomegalovirus exposure and HLA in healthy donors. The study's findings and limits: In a later analysis, across HLA loci, associated TCR counts were highest for DRB1, lowest for HLA-C.

The CDR3 has 16 amino acids. With 60 Vbeta and 13 Jbeta primers, the PCR was carried out. Repertoires were generated with immunoSEQ multiplex PCR, while TCRdb's copy carries only in-frame clones and drops some. The sample holds some 150,000 clones, 65% to 85% seen once. On this clone: Its matching antigen is unknown.

This chain links TRBV21-1 with TRBJ2-1; TRBD2 is the table's D call, not checked against the DNA. TRBV21-1 is a documented pseudogene. The source of this sequence is a woman between 40 and 50 years old in good health and CMV-seropositive. Sequencing was performed on PBMCs. The CDR3 DNA follows: TGTGCCAGCAGCGCCACGCTAATGAGCTCCTACAATGAGCAGTTCTTC. Protein product: CASSATLMSSYNEQFF.